The 2 T cell receptor beta chains below all came from one sample that was sequenced in a study of technical replicates of blood from a handful of donors. Clones were sequenced by immunoSEQ multiplex PCR, and TCRdb holds only the in-frame ones, with some missing. The sample carries about 60,000 clones, about 92% recorded once. Sequenced sample: PBMCs. All receptors come from a human donor in good health. Some clones in this sample may be carry-over from other donors' samples.

This chain joins TRBV18 and TRBJ2-7, with TRBD1 identical over 7 bases. With 2 bases clipped from V and 7 bases from J, the junction kept 11 bases outside the gene matches. The CDR3 covers 15 residues. Per germline, CDR1 KGHSH and CDR2 LQKENI. The CDR3 DNA is TGTGCCAGCTCACCAGAGGACAGGTCTGGTTTAGAGCAGTACTTC. It codes for CASSPEDRSGLEQYF.

V gene TRBV4-1 combines with J gene TRBJ1-1; a possible D gene is TRBD1 (6 bases). The germline CDR1 and CDR2 sequences are MGHRA and YSYEKL. Trimming removed 1 base at V and 10 bases at J, with 10 bases between. The CDR3 spans 12 residues. CDR3 region: CASSQVAGVAFF. The CDR3 nucleotides read TGCGCCAGCAGCCAAGTAGCAGGGGTAGCTTTCTTT.